What follows are 22 T cell receptor beta chains derived from one specimen sequenced in a study of STAT3 mutations in large granular lymphocyte leukemia. Generated by immunoSEQ multiplex PCR, the TCRdb table keeps only in-frame clones and is missing some. The data contain tens of thousands of clones, around 87% of them singletons. The antigens of these receptors remain unknown. Study conclusions and caveats: Every T-cell large granular lymphocyte leukemia patient had at least one immunodominant TCR beta clonotype.

Material for sequencing was peripheral blood mononuclear cells. The receptor set was obtained from a man aged 60-69 years with T-cell large granular lymphocyte leukemia. Some clones in this sample may be carry-over from other donors' samples.

V is TRBV5-1 and J is TRBJ2-5; 7 bases match TRBD2. V lost 2 bases, J lost 0 bases, and 7 bases stayed unmatched. Germline V gives CDR1 SGHRS, CDR2 YFSETQ. The length of the CDR3 is 16 residues. The CDR3 DNA is TGCGCCAGCAGCTTAGGCGGGAGTGGGGACCAAGAGACCCAGTACTTC. This translates into CASSLGGSGDQETQYF.

The rearrangement links TRBV27 to TRBJ2-3, with D possibly being TRBD2 (5 bases). V was trimmed by 8 bases and J by 2 bases, leaving 17 bases between them. Germline-derived CDR1 and CDR2 are MNHEY and SMNVEV (reference sequence). This CDR3 has 15 residues. The chain's CDR3 is CASPPSGSFTDTQYF. The CDR3 region has the DNA TGTGCCAGCCCTCCCAGCGGAAGCTTCACAGATACGCAGTATTTT.

To note about this clone: The junction departs from the called germline gene at one end, perhaps through a read error. The V gene is TRBV30, the J gene TRBJ1-2, with TRBD1 matching over 10 bases. The CDR3 loop spans 15 amino acids. From germline, CDR1 is GTSNPN and CDR2 SVGIG (reference sequence). Written as DNA, the CDR3 is TGTGCCTGGAGACATGAAACGGGGACAGGGGCAGGGACGGGCTTC. It codes for CAWRHETGTGAGTGF.

This clone has only one observation. This chain connects TRBV7-2 to TRBJ2-2, with D unclear. Trimming pared 2 bases from V and 6 bases from J, leaving 13 bases between. Germline CDR1 reads SGHTA; CDR2 reads FQGNSA. CDR3 length: 15 amino acids. In DNA form, the CDR3 reads TGTGCCAGCAGCTTACGGGTGACCCAACCCGGGGAGCTGTTTTTT. Translating gives CASSLRVTQPGELFF.

The rearrangement links TRBV25-1 to TRBJ2-3; D is unclear. Per germline, CDR1 MGHDK and CDR2 SYGVNS. The V end lost 5 bases, the J end lost 1 base, and 13 bases lay between the germline ends. The CDR3 covers 15 residues. The CDR3 reads CASSFSSHGTDTQYF. The CDR3 DNA follows: TGTGCCAGCAGTTTTTCGTCCCACGGCACAGATACGCAGTATTTT.

J is TRBJ2-3 and V is TRBV5-1; 9 bases agree with TRBD1. V lost 1 base, J lost 0 bases, and 3 bases stayed unmatched. This CDR3 has 16 residues. CDR1 and CDR2 (germline): SGHRS, YFSETQ. DNA of the CDR3: TGCGCCAGCAGCTTGTTGGGGACAGGGAGCACAGATACGCAGTATTTT. As protein: CASSLLGTGSTDTQYF.

This clone appeared a few times. The chain employs TRBV19 and TRBJ2-7; D possibly corresponds to TRBD2 (6 bases). This CDR3 is built from 15 residues. V lost 3 bases to trimming and J lost 5 bases, with 17 bases between them. The germline gives CDR1 LNHDA, CDR2 SQIVND (reference sequence). The CDR3 nucleotides are TGTGCCAGTAGTATTTGGCGGCAGGGAGGCAACGAGCAGTACTTC. Translation gives CASSIWRQGGNEQYF.

The J gene is TRBJ1-1, the V gene TRBV6-6; D possibly corresponds to TRBD1 (5 bases). V was pared by 2 bases and J by 1 base, with 14 bases between. Germline assignment: CDR1 MNHNY and CDR2 SVGAGI (reference sequence). The CDR3 extends over 16 amino acids. The CDR3 is CASSYRGRGGNTEAFF. The CDR3, as DNA: TGTGCCAGCAGTTACCGTGGAAGGGGTGGGAACACTGAAGCTTTCTTT.

The CDR3 DNA follows: TGTGCCAGCTCACTCCGCCAGGGAGCCTACGAGCAGTACTTC. Encoded protein: CASSLRQGAYEQYF. The chain is built from TRBV18 and TRBJ2-7; D tentatively reads TRBD1 or TRBD2 (5 bases each). Germline loops: CDR1 KGHSH, CDR2 LQKENI. There are 14 residues in the CDR3. Trimming left V 4 bases short and J 2 bases short, with 12 bases between.

V gene TRBV27 combines with J gene TRBJ2-7, with 8 nucleotides matching TRBD2. CDR3 length: 15 amino acids. J lost 4 bases, V lost 4 bases, and 9 bases had no gene match. The germline V gene encodes CDR1 MNHEY and CDR2 SMNVEV (reference sequence). CDR3 nucleotide sequence: TGTGCCAGCAGTTCCATAAAGCGGGGGACTTACGAGCAGTACTTC. It is translated as CASSSIKRGTYEQYF.

The rearrangement links TRBV27 to TRBJ2-7; D unresolved. Germline V gene data show CDR1 as MNHEY and CDR2 as SMNVEV (reference sequence). The CDR3 totals 14 residues. V was clipped by 0 bases and J by 0 bases, with 6 bases between them. The CDR3 nucleotides are TGTGCCAGCAGTTTATCGGGCACCTCCTACGAGCAGTACTTC. This codes for CASSLSGTSYEQYF.

This chain joins TRBV6-6 and TRBJ2-3; D is possibly TRBD1 or TRBD2 (6 bases each). The CDR3 length is 16 residues. CDR1 and CDR2 (germline): MNHNY, SVGAGI (reference sequence). V dropped 6 bases and J dropped 4 bases, with 20 bases sitting between them. CDR3 DNA: TGTGCCAGCAGCGTACAGGGAGGCCTTCTCGCAGATACGCAGTATTTT. Amino acid sequence: CASSVQGGLLADTQYF.

The chain has TRBV19 and TRBJ2-4, with D hard to call. There are 14 residues in the CDR3. The V gene's germline CDR1 is LNHDA and CDR2 SQIVND (reference sequence). The V end lost 2 bases, the J end lost 8 bases, and 13 bases lay between the germline ends. Here the CDR3 reads CASSIRAPVDIQYF. CDR3 coding DNA: TGTGCCAGTAGTATAAGGGCACCAGTGGACATTCAGTACTTC. The variable domain in full, with the rest retrieved from reference TRBV19 and TRBJ2-4, is DGGITQSPKYLFRKEGQNVTLSCEQNLNHDAMYWYRQDPGQGLRLIYYSQIVNDFQKGDIAEGYSVSREKKESFPLTVTSAQKNPTAFYLCASSIRAPVDIQYFGAGTRLSVL.

The chain recombines TRBV9 with TRBJ2-1; 10 bases fit TRBD1. This CDR3 comprises 17 residues. Looked up from germline, CDR1 is SGDLS and CDR2 is YYNGEE. The V gene end was trimmed by 3 bases and the J gene end by 5 bases; junction bases not matched to a gene: 11. CDR3 sequence: CASSASPWDRGHNEQFF. CDR3 DNA sequence: TGTGCCAGCAGCGCAAGCCCCTGGGACAGGGGTCACAATGAGCAGTTCTTC.

V is TRBV10-2 and J is TRBJ2-5; D call uncertain. The CDR3 consists of 11 residues. CDR1 WSHSY and CDR2 SAAADI come from the germline V gene. V was cut by 2 bases and J by 7 bases, with 5 bases left in between. The CDR3 DNA sequence: TGCGCCAGCAGTGAGATACGGACCCAGTACTTC. Translation gives CASSEIRTQYF.

Only one count was recorded for this clone. The V gene is TRBV6-6, the J gene TRBJ2-5; no firm D call. V lost 0 bases and J lost 5, with 10 bases in between. The CDR3 sequence is 14 residues long. Germline CDR1 MNHNY, CDR2 SVGAGI (reference sequence). The CDR3 spells CASSYSRSWETQYF. The DNA of the CDR3 is TGTGCCAGCAGTTACTCTCGCAGTTGGGAGACCCAGTACTTC.

The table lists this clone with a few counts. The CDR3 loop is CASRSTGTSYEQYF. The CDR3 bases are TGTGCCAGCAGATCGACCGGGACCTCCTACGAGCAGTACTTC. The genes are TRBV14 and TRBJ2-7, with D perhaps assigned TRBD1 or TRBD2 (5 bases each). The V end lost 6 bases, the J end lost 0 bases, and 12 bases lay between the germline ends. The germline CDR1 and CDR2 sequences are SGHDN and FVKESK. This CDR3 region has 14 residues. Using reference TRBV14 and TRBJ2-7 for the parts outside the CDR3, the full variable domain is EAGVTQFPSHSVIEKGQTVTLRCDPISGHDNLYWYRRVMGKEIKFLLHFVKESKQDESGMPNNRFLAERTGGTYSTLKVQPAELEDSGVYFCASRSTGTSYEQYFGPGTRLTVT.

The V call is TRBV7-3, the J call TRBJ2-1; TRBD2 matches 8 bases. Trimming took 3 bases from V and 5 from J; bases not matched to a gene: 12. The germline V gene encodes CDR1 SGHTA and CDR2 FQGTGA. The CDR3 spans 17 residues. The CDR3 nucleotides are TGTGCCAGCAGCTTTCTCACTAGCGGAGGGCGGCACAATGAGCAGTTCTTC. It specifies CASSFLTSGGRHNEQFF.

The chain joins TRBV5-6 to TRBJ1-2; no clear D gene. This CDR3 is built from 17 residues. V lost 4 bases and J 3 bases, leaving 22 bases between the germline ends. Germline V gene lookup returns CDR1 SGHDT and CDR2 YYEEEE. This CDR3 is CASSPLKRNRGYYGYTF. CDR3 coding DNA: TGTGCCAGCAGCCCATTAAAAAGAAACCGAGGGTACTATGGCTACACCTTC. Filled out from reference TRBV5-6 and TRBJ1-2, the complete variable domain reads DAGVTQSPTHLIKTRGQQVTLRCSPKSGHDTVSWYQQALGQGPQFIFQYYEEEERQRGNFPDRFSGHQFPNYSSELNVNALLLGDSALYLCASSPLKRNRGYYGYTFGSGTRLTVV.

This clone was detected only once. The chain employs TRBV6-6 and TRBJ1-3; D not resolved. CDR3 size: 12 residues. Per the germline V gene, CDR1 is MNHNY and CDR2 is SVGAGI (reference sequence). The V end was cut by 7 bases, the J end by 1 base, with 5 bases between. The CDR3 protein is CASTDSGNTIYF. The CDR3 bases are TGTGCCAGCACGGATTCTGGAAACACCATATATTTT.

This clone appeared a single time. The J gene is TRBJ2-3, the V gene TRBV6-5; perhaps TRBD2 as D (5 bases). V lost 6 bases to trimming and J lost 3 bases, with 16 bases between them. Germline values: CDR1 MNHEY, CDR2 SVGAGI. This CDR3 contains 15 residues. CDR3 sequence: CASSQRGVNTDTQYF. The CDR3 bases are TGTGCCAGCAGCCAACGGGGAGTCAATACAGATACGCAGTATTTT.

The table lists this clone with a count of one. As DNA, the CDR3 is TGTGCCAGTAGTATGACGCAACAGTCCTACGAGCAGTACTTC. It specifies CASSMTQQSYEQYF. V is TRBV19 and J is TRBJ2-7; no definite D call. Germline lookup yields CDR1 LNHDA and CDR2 SQIVND (reference sequence). Trimming removed 3 bases at V and 1 base at J, with 10 bases between. The CDR3 covers 14 residues.